The 10 T cell receptor beta chains listed next were all sequenced from one sample in a study of brain metastases from non-small cell lung cancer. Only in-frame clones appear in the TCRdb table, and some are missing; sequencing was by immunoSEQ multiplex PCR. This table holds over 12,000 clones, roughly four fifths found once. The sequencing sample was made of primary lung tumor tissue. The source of these receptors is a donor aged 40 or over with non-small cell lung cancer.

This sequence joins TRBV5-1 and TRBJ2-3, with D unclear. Germline assignment: CDR1 SGHRS and CDR2 YFSETQ. V gave up 4 bases and J gave up 1 base, with 16 bases separating them. The CDR3 loop spans 16 amino acids. CDR3 in amino acids: CASSPAGSRGTDTQYF. The CDR3 DNA sequence: TGCGCCAGCAGCCCAGCCGGTTCCAGAGGCACAGATACGCAGTATTTT.

The rearrangement links TRBV18 to TRBJ1-5; D gene uncertain. Trimming took 1 base from V and 0 from J, leaving 10 bases between them. This CDR3 has 16 residues. Germline lookup yields CDR1 KGHSH and CDR2 LQKENI. The CDR3 bases are TGTGCCAGCTCACCACACCCGGGGATTAGCAATCAGCCCCAGCATTTT. Protein: CASSPHPGISNQPQHF.

The chain has TRBV7-9 and TRBJ1-2, with D unclear. Germline lookup yields CDR1 SEHNR and CDR2 FQNEAQ (reference sequence). The CDR3 covers 13 residues. Trimming pared 5 bases from V and 3 bases from J, leaving 10 bases between. The chain's CDR3 is CASSPGPYYGYTF. CDR3 bases: TGTGCCAGCAGCCCCGGGCCATACTATGGCTACACCTTC.

The chain is built from TRBV6-5 and TRBJ1-2; 8 positions match TRBD1. CDR1 is MNHEY, CDR2 SVGAGI, per germline. V shed 5 bases, J shed 2 bases, and the junction held 4 bases outside the gene matches. The CDR3 loop spans 14 amino acids. CDR3 sequence reads: CASSRTGWNYGYTF. In DNA, the CDR3 is TGTGCCAGCAGTCGGACAGGGTGGAACTATGGCTACACCTTC.

About this clone itself: Being one base from a much bigger clone, this may be a read error. Within the sample, other DNA sequences also encode this same CDR3. This rearrangement joins TRBV24-1 to TRBJ2-1, with 7 bases lining up with TRBD1. The CDR3 loop spans 15 amino acids. Looked up from germline, CDR1 is KGHDR and CDR2 is SFDVKD. V lost 6 bases to trimming and J lost 8 bases; unmatched junction nucleotides: 12. The CDR3 DNA reads as TGTGCCACCAGTTCGCCCACCAGGGGGTCGGATGAGCAGTTCTTC. Translating gives CATSSPTRGSDEQFF.

This rearrangement joins TRBV4-2 to TRBJ1-1, with D tentatively TRBD1 (5 bases). CDR1 LGHNA and CDR2 YNFKEQ come from the germline V gene. The CDR3 totals 16 residues. V dropped 4 bases and J dropped 0 bases, with 15 bases sitting between them. The CDR3 nucleotides are TGTGCCAGCAGCCGCGAGGAGGGACGCTTGAACACTGAAGCTTTCTTT. This codes for CASSREEGRLNTEAFF.

This chain uses TRBV24-1 with TRBJ2-3, with D perhaps TRBD1 (5 bases). Germline CDR1 and CDR2: KGHDR and SFDVKD. V was pared by 5 bases and J by 6 bases, with 11 bases between. The CDR3 runs 13 residues. The CDR3 DNA reads as TGTGCCACCAGTGCTGGGGCGACGGATACGCAGTATTTT. The encoded protein is CATSAGATDTQYF.

The V call is TRBV7-6, the J call TRBJ2-1; D not certain. V lost 1 base, J lost 5 bases, and 12 bases lay in between. Per the germline V gene, CDR1 is SGHVS and CDR2 is FNYEAQ. This CDR3 region has 15 residues. CDR3 sequence (DNA): TGTGCCAGCAGCTTAGGGACCAGCAATAACAATGAGCAGTTCTTC. Translated, it gives CASSLGTSNNNEQFF.

The rearrangement links TRBV25-1 to TRBJ1-4; 9 bases agree with TRBD1. The CDR3 loop spans 18 amino acids. After removal of 8 bases from V and 4 bases from J, the junction contained 17 bases not matched to a gene. CDR1 is MGHDK and CDR2 is SYGVNS in the germline V gene. CDR3 DNA sequence: TGTGCCAGCGGGGACCGACCCGTCCGGGACAGGGTTAATGAAAAACTGTTTTTT. This translates into CASGDRPVRDRVNEKLFF.

This clone was detected once. The J gene is TRBJ1-6, the V gene TRBV7-2; D call uncertain. The CDR3 has 14 amino acids. Per the germline V gene, CDR1 is SGHTA and CDR2 is FQGNSA. V was pared by 1 base and J by 8 bases, with 9 bases between. This chain's CDR3 is CASSLGGLHSPLHF. CDR3 bases: TGTGCCAGCAGCTTAGGAGGGCTCCATTCACCCCTCCACTTT. The full variable domain, with the rest looked up from reference TRBV7-2 and TRBJ1-6, is GAGVSQSPSNKVTEKGKDVELRCDPISGHTALYWYRQSLGQGLEFLIYFQGNSAPDKSGLPSDRFSAERTGGSVSTLTIQRTQQEDSAVYLCASSLGGLHSPLHFGNGTRLTVT.